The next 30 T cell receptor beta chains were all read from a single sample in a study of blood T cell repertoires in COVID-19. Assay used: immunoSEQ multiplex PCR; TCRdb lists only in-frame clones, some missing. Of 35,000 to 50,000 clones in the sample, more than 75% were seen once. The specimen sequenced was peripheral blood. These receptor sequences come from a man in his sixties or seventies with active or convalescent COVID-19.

CDR3 protein: CASSLRTGGDTIYF. CDR3 nucleotides: TGTGCCAGCAGCCTCCGGACTGGCGGGGACACCATATATTTT. J is TRBJ1-3 and V is TRBV3-1 (or the pseudogene TRBV3-2); unclear D gene. V was pared by 4 bases and J by 8 bases, with 15 bases between. This CDR3 contains 14 residues. CDR1 and CDR2 (germline): LGHDT, YNNKEL (reference sequence).

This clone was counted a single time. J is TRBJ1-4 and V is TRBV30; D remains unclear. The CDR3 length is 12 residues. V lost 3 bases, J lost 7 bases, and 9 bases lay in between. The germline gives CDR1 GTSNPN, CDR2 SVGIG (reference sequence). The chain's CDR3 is CAWSNTAEKLFF. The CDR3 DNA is TGTGCCTGGAGCAACACAGCTGAAAAACTGTTTTTT.

CDR3 region: CATSDSEAGYRYEQYF. CDR3 nucleotides: TGTGCCACCAGTGATAGCGAGGCAGGGTACAGGTACGAGCAGTACTTC. The chain uses TRBV24-1 and TRBJ2-7; tentatively, D is TRBD1 (5 bases). This CDR3 is built from 16 residues. Germline V gene sequence: CDR1 KGHDR, CDR2 SFDVKD. Trimming removed 3 bases from V and 4 bases from J, with 18 bases in between.

CDR3 DNA: TGTGCCTGGCAATACAACTGGGGGGTCAAAAACATTCAGTACTTC. Encoded protein: CAWQYNWGVKNIQYF. The chain combines TRBV30 with TRBJ2-4; possibly TRBD2 for D (6 bases). CDR3 length equals 15 residues. The V gene lost 5 bases and the J gene lost 3 bases, with 17 bases spanning the gap. Germline CDR1 is GTSNPN and CDR2 is SVGIG (reference sequence).

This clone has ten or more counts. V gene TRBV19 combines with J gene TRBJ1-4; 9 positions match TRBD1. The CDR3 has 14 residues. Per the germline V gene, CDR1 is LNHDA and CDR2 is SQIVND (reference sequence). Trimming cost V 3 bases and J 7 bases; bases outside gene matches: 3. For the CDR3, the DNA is TGTGCCAGTAGTATCGGGACAGGGCCTGAAAAACTGTTTTTT. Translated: CASSIGTGPEKLFF. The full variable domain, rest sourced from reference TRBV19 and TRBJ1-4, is DGGITQSPKYLFRKEGQNVTLSCEQNLNHDAMYWYRQDPGQGLRLIYYSQIVNDFQKGDIAEGYSVSREKKESFPLTVTSAQKNPTAFYLCASSIGTGPEKLFFGSGTQLSVL.

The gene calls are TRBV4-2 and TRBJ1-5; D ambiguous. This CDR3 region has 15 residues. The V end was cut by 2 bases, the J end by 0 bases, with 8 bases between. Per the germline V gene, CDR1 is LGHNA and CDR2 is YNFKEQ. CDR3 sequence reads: CASSQLSGSNQPQHF. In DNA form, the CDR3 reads TGTGCCAGCAGCCAACTGTCGGGTAGCAATCAGCCCCAGCATTTT.

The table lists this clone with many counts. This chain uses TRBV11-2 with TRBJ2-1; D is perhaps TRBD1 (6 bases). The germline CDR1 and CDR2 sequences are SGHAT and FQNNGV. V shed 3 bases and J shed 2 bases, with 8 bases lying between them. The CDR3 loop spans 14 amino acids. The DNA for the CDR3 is TGTGCCAGCAGCTTGGGGACAACCTACAATGAGCAGTTCTTC. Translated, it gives CASSLGTTYNEQFF.

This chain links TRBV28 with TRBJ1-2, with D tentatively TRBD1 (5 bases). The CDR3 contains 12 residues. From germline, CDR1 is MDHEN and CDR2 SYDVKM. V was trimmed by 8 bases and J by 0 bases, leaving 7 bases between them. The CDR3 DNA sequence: TGTGCCAGCTGCAGGGCTAACTATGGCTACACCTTC. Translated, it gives CASCRANYGYTF.

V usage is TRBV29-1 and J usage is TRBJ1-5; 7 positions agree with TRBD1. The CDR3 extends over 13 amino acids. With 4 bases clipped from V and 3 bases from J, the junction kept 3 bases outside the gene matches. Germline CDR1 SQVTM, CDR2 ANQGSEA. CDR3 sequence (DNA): TGCAGCGTTGCGGGACAGACCAATCAGCCCCAGCATTTT. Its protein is CSVAGQTNQPQHF.

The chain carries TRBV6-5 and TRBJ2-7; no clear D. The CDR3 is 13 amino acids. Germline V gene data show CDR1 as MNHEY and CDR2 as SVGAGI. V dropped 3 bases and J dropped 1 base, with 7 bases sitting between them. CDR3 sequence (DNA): TGTGCCAGCAGTTATCAGAATTCCTACGAGCAGTACTTC. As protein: CASSYQNSYEQYF.

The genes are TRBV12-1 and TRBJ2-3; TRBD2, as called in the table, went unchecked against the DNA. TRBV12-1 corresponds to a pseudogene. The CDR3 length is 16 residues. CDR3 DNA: TGTGCCAGCCCTCCGAGGGTTGCCCATAGCACAGATACGCAGTATTTT. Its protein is CASPPRVAHSTDTQYF.

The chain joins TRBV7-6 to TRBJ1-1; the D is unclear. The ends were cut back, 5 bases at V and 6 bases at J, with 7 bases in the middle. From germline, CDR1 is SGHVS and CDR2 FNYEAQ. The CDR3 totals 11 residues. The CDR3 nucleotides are TGTGCCAGCAGCAGCGGGGCTGAAGCTTTCTTT. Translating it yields CASSSGAEAFF.

CDR3: CASSLQAGEQFF. CDR3 DNA: TGTGCCAGCAGCTTACAGGCCGGCGAGCAGTTCTTC. The J gene is TRBJ2-1, the V gene TRBV13, with D unclear. The CDR3 is 12 amino acids. Trimming removed 2 bases from V and 10 bases from J, with 9 bases in between. Germline V gives CDR1 PRHDT, CDR2 FYEKMQ (reference sequence). The variable domain in full, completed from reference TRBV13 and TRBJ2-1, reads AAGVIQSPRHLIKEKRETATLKCYPIPRHDTVYWYQQGPGQDPQFLISFYEKMQSDKGSIPDRFSAQQFSDYHSELNMSSLELGDSALYFCASSLQAGEQFFGPGTRLTVL.

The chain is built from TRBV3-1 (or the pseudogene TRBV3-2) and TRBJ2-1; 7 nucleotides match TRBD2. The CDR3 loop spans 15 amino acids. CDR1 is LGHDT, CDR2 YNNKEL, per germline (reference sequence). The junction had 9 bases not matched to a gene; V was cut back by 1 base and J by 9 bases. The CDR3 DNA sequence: TGTGCCAGCAGCCAAGGAGGAGCTAGCGGATCTGAGCAGTTCTTC. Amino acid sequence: CASSQGGASGSEQFF.

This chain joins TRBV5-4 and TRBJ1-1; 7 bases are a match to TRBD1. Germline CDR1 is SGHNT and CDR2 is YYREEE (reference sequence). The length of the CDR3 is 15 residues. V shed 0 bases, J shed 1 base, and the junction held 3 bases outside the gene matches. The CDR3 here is CASSLAGQKNTEAFF. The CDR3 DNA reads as TGTGCCAGCAGCTTGGCGGGACAGAAGAACACTGAAGCTTTCTTT.

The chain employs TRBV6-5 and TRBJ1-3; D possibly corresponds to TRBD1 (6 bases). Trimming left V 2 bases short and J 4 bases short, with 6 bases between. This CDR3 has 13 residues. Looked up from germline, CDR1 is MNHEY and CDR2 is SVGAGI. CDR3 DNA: TGTGCCAGCAGTTACACAGGGGGAAACACCATATATTTT. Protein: CASSYTGGNTIYF.

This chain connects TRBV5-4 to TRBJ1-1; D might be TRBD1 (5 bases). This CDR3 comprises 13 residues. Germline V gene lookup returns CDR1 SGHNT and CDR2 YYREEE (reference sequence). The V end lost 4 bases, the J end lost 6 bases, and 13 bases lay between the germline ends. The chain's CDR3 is CASSAGRTPEAFF. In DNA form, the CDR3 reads TGTGCCAGCAGCGCAGGGAGGACCCCTGAAGCTTTCTTT.

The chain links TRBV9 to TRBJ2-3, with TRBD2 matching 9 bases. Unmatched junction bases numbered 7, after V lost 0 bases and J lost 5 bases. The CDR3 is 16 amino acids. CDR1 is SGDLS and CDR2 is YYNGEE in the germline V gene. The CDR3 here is CASSVGGGVTGDTQYF. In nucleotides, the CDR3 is TGTGCCAGCAGCGTAGGCGGGGGGGTAACCGGAGATACGCAGTATTTT.

CDR3 sequence: CASSPGTGTPYEQYF. CDR3 nucleotides: TGCGCCAGCAGTCCCGGGACAGGCACCCCCTACGAGCAGTACTTC. The V and J genes are TRBV23-1 and TRBJ2-7, with 8 bases fitting TRBD1. TRBV23-1 belongs to the ORF category, with a function that is uncertain. V gave up 4 bases and J gave up 2 bases; unmatched junction bases: 7. The CDR3 is 15 amino acids.

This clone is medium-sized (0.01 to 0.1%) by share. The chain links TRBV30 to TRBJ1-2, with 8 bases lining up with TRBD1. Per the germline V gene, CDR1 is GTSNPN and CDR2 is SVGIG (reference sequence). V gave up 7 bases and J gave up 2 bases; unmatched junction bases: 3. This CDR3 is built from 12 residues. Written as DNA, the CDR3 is TGTGCCTCCGGGACAGGCAACTATGGCTACACCTTC. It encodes CASGTGNYGYTF.

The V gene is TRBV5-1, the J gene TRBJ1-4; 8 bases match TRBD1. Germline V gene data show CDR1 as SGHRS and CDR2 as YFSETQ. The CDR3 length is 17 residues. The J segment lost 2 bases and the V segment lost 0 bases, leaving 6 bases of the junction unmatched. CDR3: CASSLDGRGLTNEKLFF. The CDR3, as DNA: TGCGCCAGCAGCTTGGACGGCAGGGGGCTGACTAATGAAAAACTGTTTTTT. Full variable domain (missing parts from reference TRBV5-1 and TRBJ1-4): KAGVTQTPRYLIKTRGQQVTLSCSPISGHRSVSWYQQTPGQGLQFLFEYFSETQRNKGNFPGRFSGRQFSNSRSEMNVSTLELGDSALYLCASSLDGRGLTNEKLFFGSGTQLSVL.

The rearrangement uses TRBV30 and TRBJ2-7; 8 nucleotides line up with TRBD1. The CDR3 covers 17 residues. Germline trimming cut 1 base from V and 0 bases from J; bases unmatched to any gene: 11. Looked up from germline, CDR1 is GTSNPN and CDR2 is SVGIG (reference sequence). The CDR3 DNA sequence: TGTGCCTGGAGTGGAGTTGTCCGGGACAGGTTCTCCTACGAGCAGTACTTC. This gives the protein CAWSGVVRDRFSYEQYF.

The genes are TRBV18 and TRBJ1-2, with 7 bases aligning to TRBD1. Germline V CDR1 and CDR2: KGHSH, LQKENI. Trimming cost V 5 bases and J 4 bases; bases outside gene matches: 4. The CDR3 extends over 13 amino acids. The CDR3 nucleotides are TGTGCCAGCTCAACAGGGGTTGGCTATGGCTACACCTTC. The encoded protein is CASSTGVGYGYTF.

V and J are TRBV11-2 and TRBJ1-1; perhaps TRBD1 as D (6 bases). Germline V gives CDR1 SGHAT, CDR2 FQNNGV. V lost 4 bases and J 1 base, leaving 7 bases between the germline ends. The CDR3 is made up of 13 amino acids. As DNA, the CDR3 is TGTGCCAGCAGCTCCAGGGGGAACACTGAAGCTTTCTTT. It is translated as CASSSRGNTEAFF.

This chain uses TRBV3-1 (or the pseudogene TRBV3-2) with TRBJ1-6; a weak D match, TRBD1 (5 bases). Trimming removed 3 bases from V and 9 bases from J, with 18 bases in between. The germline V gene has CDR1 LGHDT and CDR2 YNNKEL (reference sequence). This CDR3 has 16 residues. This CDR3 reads CASSQQSGGWASPLHF. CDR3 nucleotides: TGTGCCAGCAGCCAGCAAAGTGGGGGGTGGGCTTCACCCCTCCACTTT.

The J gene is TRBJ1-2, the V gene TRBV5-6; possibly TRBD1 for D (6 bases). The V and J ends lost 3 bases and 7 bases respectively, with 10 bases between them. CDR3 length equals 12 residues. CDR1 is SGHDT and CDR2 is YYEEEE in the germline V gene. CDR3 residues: CASSSTGGGYTF. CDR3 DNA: TGTGCCAGCAGCTCGACAGGCGGTGGCTACACCTTC. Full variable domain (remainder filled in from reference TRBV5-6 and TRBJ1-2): DAGVTQSPTHLIKTRGQQVTLRCSPKSGHDTVSWYQQALGQGPQFIFQYYEEEERQRGNFPDRFSGHQFPNYSSELNVNALLLGDSALYLCASSSTGGGYTFGSGTRLTVV.

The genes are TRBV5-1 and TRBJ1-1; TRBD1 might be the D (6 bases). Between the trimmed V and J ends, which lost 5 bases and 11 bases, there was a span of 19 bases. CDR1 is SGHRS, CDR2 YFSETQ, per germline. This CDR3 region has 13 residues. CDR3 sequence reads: CASRVPGETSAFF. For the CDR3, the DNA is TGCGCCAGCAGAGTTCCAGGGGAGACTTCGGCTTTCTTT.

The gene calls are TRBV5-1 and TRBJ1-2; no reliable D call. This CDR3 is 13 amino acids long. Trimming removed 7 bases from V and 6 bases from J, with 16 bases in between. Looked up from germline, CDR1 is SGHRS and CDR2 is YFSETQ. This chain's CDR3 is CASRSALYDGYTF. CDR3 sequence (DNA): TGCGCCAGCCGGAGCGCTCTATACGATGGCTACACCTTC. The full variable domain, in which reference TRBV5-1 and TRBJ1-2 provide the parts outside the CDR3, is KAGVTQTPRYLIKTRGQQVTLSCSPISGHRSVSWYQQTPGQGLQFLFEYFSETQRNKGNFPGRFSGRQFSNSRSEMNVSTLELGDSALYLCASRSALYDGYTFGSGTRLTVV.

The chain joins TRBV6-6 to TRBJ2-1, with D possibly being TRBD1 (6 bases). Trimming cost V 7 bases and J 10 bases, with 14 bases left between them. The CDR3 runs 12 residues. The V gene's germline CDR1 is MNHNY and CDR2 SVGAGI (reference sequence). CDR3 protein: CASNSQGGEQFF. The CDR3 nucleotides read TGTGCCAGCAATTCACAGGGTGGCGAGCAGTTCTTC.

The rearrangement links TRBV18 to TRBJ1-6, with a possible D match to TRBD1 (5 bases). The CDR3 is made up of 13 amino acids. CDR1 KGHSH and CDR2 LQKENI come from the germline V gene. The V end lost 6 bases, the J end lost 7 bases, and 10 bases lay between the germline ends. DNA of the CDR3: TGTGCCAGCTCCCGGGACTCAAATTCACCCCTCCACTTT. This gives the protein CASSRDSNSPLHF. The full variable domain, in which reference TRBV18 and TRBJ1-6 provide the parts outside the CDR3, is NAGVMQNPRHLVRRRGQEARLRCSPMKGHSHVYWYRQLPEEGLKFMVYLQKENIIDESGMPKERFSAEFPKEGPSILRIQQVVRGDSAAYFCASSRDSNSPLHFGNGTRLTVT.